This T cell receptor (beta chain) was sequenced for a study of cytomegalovirus exposure and HLA in healthy donors. Findings of the study overall: Fewer N-insertions than the 666-donor mean were reportedly shown by an Asian-associated ancestry cluster in a later analysis. The study put 150 to 200 TCR beta chains on its list as cytomegalovirus-associated. Most sequenced TCRs were rare (though some public TCRs occurred in many donors).

Both 60 Vbeta primers and 13 Jbeta primers went into the PCR. Some clones are missing from TCRdb's copy, which holds only in-frame ones; the method was immunoSEQ multiplex PCR. The table includes over 70,000 clones, about 73% detected once. Trimming took off 3 bases at V and 7 bases at J, with 3 bases between the two ends. The CDR3 length is 10 residues. Looked up from germline, CDR1 is SGHNT and CDR2 is YENEEA. On this clone itself: Its antigen is unknown.

The specimen sequenced was PBMCs. The TCR was taken from a woman aged 50 to 65 in good health and CMV-seropositive. This sequence joins TRBV11-3 and TRBJ1-2, with unresolved D. CDR3 sequence reads: CASSFVGYTF. DNA of the CDR3: TGTGCCAGCAGCTTCGTTGGCTACACCTTC.